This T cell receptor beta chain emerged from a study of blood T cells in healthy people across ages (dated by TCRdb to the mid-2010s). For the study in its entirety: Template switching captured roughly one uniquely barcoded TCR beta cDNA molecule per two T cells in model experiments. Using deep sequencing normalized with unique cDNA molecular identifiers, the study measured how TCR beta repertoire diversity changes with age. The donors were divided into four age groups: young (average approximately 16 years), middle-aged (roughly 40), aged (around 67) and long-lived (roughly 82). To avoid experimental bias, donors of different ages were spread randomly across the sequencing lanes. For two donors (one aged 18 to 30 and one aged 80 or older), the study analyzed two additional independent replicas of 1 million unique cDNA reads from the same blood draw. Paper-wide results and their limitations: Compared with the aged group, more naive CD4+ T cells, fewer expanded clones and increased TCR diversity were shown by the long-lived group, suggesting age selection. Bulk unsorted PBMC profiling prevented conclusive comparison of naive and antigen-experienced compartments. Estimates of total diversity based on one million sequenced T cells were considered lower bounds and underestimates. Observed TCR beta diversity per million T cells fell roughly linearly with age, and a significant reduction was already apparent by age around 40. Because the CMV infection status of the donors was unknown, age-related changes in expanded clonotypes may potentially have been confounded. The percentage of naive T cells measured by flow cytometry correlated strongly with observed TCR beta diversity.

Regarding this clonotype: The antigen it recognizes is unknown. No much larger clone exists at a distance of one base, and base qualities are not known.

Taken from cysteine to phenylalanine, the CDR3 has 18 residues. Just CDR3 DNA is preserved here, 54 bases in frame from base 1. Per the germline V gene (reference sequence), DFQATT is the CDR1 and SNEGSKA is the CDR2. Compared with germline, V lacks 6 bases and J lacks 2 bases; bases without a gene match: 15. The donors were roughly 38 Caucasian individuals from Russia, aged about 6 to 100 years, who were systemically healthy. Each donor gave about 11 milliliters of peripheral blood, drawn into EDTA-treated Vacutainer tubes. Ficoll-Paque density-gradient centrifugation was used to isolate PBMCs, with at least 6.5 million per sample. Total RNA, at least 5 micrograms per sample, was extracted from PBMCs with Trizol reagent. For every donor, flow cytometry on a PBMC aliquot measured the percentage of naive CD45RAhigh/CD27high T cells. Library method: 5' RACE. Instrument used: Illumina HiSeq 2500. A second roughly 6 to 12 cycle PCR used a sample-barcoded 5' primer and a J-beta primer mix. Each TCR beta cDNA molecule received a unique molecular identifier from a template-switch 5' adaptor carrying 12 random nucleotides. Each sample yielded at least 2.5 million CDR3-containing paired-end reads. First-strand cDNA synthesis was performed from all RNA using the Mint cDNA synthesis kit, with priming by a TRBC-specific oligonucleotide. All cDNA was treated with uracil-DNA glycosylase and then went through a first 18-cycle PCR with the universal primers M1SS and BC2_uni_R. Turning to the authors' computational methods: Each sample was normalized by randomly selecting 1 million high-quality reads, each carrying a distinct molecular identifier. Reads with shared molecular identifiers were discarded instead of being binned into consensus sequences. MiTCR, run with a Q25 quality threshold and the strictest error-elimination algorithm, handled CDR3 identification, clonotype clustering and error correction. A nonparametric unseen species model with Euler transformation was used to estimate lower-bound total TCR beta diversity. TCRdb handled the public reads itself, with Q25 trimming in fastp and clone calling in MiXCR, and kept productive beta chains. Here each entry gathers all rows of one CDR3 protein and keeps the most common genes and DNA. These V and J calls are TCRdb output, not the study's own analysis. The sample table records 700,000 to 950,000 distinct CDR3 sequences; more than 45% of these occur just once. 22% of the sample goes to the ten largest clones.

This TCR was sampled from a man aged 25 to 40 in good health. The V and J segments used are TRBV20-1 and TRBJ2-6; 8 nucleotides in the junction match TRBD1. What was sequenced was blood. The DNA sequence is TGCAGTGCAACCGACAGGGGCTCCCTGGGGGCTGGGGCCAACGTCCTGACTTTC. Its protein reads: CSATDRGSLGAGANVLTF.